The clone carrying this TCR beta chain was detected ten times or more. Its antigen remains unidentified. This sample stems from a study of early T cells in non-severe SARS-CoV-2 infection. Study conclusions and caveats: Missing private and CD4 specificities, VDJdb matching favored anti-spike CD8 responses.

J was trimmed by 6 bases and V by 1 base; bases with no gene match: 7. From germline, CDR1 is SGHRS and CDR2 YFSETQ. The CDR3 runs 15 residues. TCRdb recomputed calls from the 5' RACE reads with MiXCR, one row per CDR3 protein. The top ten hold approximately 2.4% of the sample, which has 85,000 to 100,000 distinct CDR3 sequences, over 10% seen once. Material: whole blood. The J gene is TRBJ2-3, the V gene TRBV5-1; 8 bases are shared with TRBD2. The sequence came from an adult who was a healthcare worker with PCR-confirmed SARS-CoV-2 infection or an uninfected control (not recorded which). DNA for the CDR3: TGCGCCAGCAGCTTGATCCCAGCGGGGGTGGATACGCAGTATTTT. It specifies CASSLIPAGVDTQYF.